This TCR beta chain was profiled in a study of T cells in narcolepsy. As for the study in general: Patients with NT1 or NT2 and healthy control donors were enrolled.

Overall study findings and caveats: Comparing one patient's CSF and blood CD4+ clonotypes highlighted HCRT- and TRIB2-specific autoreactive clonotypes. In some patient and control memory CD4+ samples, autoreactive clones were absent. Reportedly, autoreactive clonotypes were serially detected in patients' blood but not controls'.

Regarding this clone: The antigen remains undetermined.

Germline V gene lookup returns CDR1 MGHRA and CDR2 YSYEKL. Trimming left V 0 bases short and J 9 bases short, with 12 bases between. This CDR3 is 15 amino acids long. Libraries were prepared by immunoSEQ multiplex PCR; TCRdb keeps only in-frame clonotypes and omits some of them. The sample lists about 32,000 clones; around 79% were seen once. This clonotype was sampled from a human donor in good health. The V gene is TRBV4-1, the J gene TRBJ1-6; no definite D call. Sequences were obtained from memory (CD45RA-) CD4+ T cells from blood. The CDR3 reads CASSQEAAVGSPLHF. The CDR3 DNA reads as TGCGCCAGCAGCCAAGAGGCGGCCGTGGGTTCACCCCTCCACTTT.